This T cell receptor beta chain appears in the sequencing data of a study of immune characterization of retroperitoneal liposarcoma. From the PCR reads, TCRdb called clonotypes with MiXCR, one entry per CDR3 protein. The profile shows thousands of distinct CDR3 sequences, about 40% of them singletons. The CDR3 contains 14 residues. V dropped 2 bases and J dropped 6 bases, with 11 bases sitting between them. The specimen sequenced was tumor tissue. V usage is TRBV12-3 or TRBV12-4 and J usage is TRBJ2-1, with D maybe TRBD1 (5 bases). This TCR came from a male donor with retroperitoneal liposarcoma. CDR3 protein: CASSLQGIGNEQFF. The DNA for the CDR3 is TGTGCCAGCAGTTTACAGGGAATCGGCAATGAGCAGTTCTTC.